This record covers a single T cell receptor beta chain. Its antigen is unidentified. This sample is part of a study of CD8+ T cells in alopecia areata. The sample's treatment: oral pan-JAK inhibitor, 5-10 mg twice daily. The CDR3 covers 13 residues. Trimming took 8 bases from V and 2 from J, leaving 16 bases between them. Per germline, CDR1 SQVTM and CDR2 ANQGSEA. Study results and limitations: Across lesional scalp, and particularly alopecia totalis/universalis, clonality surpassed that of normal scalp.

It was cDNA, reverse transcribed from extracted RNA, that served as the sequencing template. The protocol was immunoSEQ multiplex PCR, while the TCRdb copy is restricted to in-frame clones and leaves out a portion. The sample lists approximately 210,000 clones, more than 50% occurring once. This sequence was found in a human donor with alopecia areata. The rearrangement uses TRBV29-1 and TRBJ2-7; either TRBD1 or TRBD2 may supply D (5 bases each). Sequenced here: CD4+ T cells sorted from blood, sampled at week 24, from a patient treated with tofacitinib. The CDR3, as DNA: TGCAGCTTCACCGGGACCCACCCCTACGAGCAGTACTTC. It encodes CSFTGTHPYEQYF.